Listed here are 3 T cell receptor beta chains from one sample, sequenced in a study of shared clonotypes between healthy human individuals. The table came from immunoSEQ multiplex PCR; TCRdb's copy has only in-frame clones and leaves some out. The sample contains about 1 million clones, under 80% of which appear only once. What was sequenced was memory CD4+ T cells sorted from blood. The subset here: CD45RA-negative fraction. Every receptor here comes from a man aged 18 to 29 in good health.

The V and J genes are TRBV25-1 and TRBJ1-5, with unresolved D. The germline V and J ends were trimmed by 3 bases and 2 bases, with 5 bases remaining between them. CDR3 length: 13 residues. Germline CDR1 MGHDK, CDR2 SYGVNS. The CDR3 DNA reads TGTGCCAGCAGTGACTGGGGCAATCAGCCCCAGCATTTT. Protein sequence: CASSDWGNQPQHF.

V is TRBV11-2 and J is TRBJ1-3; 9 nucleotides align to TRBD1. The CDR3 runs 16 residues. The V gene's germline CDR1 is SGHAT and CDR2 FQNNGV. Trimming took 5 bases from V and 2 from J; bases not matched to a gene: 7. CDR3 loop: CASSPEQGATGNTIYF. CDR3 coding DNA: TGTGCCAGCAGCCCAGAACAGGGGGCAACTGGAAACACCATATATTTT.

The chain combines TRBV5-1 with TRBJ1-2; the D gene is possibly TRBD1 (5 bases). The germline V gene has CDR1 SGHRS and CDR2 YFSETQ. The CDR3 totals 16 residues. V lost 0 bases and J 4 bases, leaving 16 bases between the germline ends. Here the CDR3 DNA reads TGCGCCAGCAGCTTGGCCGGGCCATCCGGGGCCTATGGCTACACCTTC. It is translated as CASSLAGPSGAYGYTF.